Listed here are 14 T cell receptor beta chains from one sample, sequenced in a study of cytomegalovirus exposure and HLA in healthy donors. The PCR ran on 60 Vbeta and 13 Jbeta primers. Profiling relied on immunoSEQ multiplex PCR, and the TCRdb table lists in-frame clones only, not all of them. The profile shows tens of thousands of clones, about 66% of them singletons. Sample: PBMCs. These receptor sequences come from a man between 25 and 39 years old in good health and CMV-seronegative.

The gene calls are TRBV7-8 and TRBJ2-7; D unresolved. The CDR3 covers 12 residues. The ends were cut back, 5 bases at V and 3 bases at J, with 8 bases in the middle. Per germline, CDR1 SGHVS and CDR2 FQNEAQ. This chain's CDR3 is CASSPTLYEQYF. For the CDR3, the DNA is TGTGCCAGCAGCCCTACGCTCTACGAGCAGTACTTC. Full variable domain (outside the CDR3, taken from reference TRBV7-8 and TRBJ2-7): GAGVSQSPRYKVAKRGQDVALRCDPISGHVSLFWYQQALGQGPEFLTYFQNEAQLDKSGLPSDRFFAERPEGSVSTLKIQRTQQEDSAVYLCASSPTLYEQYFGPGTRLTVT.

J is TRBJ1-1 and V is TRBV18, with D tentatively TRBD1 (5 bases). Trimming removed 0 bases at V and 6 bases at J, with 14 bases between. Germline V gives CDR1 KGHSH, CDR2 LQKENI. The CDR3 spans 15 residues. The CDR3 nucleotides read TGTGCCAGCTCACCACCGGAGGGGAGGCAGGCTGAAGCTTTCTTT. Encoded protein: CASSPPEGRQAEAFF.

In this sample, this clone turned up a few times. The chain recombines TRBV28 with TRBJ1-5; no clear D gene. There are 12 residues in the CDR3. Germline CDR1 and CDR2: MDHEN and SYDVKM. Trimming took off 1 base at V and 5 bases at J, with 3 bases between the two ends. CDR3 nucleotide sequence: TGTGCCAGCAGTTTATCGGATCAGCCCCAGCATTTT. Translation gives CASSLSDQPQHF.

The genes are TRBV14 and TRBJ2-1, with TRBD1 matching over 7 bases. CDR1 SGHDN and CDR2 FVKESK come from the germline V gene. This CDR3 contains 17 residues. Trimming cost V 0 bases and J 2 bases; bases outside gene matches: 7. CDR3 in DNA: TGTGCCAGCAGCCAAGATGACAGGGCATTAGCCTACAATGAGCAGTTCTTC. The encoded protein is CASSQDDRALAYNEQFF.

The CDR3 coding sequence is TGTGCCAGCAGCAAATCCTCAGGACAGGGGCGAATGGAGACCCAGTACTTC. It is translated as CASSKSSGQGRMETQYF. This sequence joins TRBV21-1 and TRBJ2-5; no DNA check was done on the table's D call, TRBD1. TRBV21-1 counts as a pseudogene. This CDR3 region has 17 residues.

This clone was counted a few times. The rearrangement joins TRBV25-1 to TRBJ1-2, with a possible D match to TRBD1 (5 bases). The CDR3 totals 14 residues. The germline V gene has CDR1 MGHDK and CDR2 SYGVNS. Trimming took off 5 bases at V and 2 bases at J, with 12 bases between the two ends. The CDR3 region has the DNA TGTGCCAGCAGTTGGGGGGTGGACAACTATGGCTACACCTTC. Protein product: CASSWGVDNYGYTF.

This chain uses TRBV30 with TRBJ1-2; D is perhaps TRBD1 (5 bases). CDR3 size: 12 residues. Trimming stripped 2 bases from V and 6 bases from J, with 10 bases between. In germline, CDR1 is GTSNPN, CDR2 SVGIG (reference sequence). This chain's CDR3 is CAWSHGGNGYTF. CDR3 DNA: TGTGCCTGGAGTCATGGGGGGAATGGCTACACCTTC.

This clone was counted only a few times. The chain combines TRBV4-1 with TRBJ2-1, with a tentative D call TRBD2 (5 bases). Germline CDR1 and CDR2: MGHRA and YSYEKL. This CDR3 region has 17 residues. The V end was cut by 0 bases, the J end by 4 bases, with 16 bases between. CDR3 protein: CASSQDPDPSGYNEQFF. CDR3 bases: TGCGCCAGCAGCCAAGATCCAGACCCGTCGGGGTACAATGAGCAGTTCTTC.

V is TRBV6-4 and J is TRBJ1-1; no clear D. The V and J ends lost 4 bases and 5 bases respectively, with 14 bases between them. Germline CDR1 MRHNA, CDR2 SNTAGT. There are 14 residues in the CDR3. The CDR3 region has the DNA TGTGCCAGCAGTGTCGAAGCGGGCGGAACTGAAGCTTTCTTT. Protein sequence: CASSVEAGGTEAFF.

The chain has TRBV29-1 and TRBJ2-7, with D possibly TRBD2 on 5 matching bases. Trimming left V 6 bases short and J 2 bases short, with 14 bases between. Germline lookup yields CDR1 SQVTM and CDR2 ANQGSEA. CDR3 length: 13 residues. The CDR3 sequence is CSVGVLSTYEQYF. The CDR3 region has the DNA TGCAGCGTCGGGGTATTATCCACCTACGAGCAGTACTTC.

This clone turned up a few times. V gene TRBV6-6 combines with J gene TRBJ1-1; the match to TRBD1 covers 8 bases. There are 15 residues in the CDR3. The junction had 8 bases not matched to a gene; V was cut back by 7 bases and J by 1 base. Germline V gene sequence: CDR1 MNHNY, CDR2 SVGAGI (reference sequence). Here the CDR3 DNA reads TGTGCCAGCATCCCACTCGGACAGGGGAACACTGAAGCTTTCTTT. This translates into CASIPLGQGNTEAFF.

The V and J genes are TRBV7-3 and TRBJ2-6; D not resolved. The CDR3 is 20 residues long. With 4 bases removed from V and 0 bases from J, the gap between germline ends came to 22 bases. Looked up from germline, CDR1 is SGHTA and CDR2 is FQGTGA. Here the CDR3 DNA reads TGTGCCAGCAGCTCGACCCCCAGGTACCCCTTTCTCTCTGGGGCCAACGTCCTGACTTTC. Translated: CASSSTPRYPFLSGANVLTF.

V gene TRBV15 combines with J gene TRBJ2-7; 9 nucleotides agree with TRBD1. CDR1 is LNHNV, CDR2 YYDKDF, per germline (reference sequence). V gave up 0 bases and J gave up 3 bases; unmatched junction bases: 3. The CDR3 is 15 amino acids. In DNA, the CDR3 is TGTGCCACCAGCAGAGATACAGGGGGCAACTACGAGCAGTACTTC. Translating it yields CATSRDTGGNYEQYF.

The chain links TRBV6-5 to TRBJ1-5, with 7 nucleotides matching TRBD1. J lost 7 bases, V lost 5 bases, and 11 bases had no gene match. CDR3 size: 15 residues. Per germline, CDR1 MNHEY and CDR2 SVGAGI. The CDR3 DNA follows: TGTGCCAGCAGTCCGTCCCGGGACAGCGGCCAGCCCCAGCATTTT. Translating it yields CASSPSRDSGQPQHF.